Listed below are T cell receptor beta chains from one sample, sequenced in a study of T cell responses to AZD1222 COVID-19 vaccine. The table came from immunoSEQ multiplex PCR; TCRdb's copy has only in-frame clones and leaves some out. This sample yields 140,000 or so clones, of which around 92% are seen a single time; 12% belongs to the top ten. Source: peripheral blood, taken after recovery from COVID-19. These receptors all stem from an adult who had recovered from COVID-19. Both conserved end residues are part of each CDR3. D genes are given only for firm matches. Clone sizes are given selectively: once, few, many, or a class where the clone is expanded.

V	length	size	J	D	CDR3	DNA
TRBV29-1	12	once	TRBJ2-5	TRBD1	CSVGQGSETQYF	TGCAGCGTTGGACAGGGATCAGAGACCCAGTACTTC
TRBV19	13	-	TRBJ2-2	-	CASSITYTGELFF	TGTGCCAGTAGTATCACATACACCGGGGAGCTGTTTTTT
TRBV27	15	-	TRBJ2-1	TRBD2	CASSLSGSVYNEQFF	TGTGCCAGCAGTCTAAGCGGGAGTGTGTACAATGAGCAGTTCTTC
TRBV6-1	13	once	TRBJ1-1	-	CASSERAHTEAFF	TGTGCCAGCAGTGAACGGGCCCACACTGAAGCTTTCTTT
TRBV5-1	13	-	TRBJ2-3	TRBD2	CASSPERTSEQYF	TGCGCCAGCAGCCCCGAGCGGACTAGCGAGCAGTATTTT
TRBV11-3	15	-	TRBJ2-1	TRBD1	CASSLGQGSYNEQFF	TGTGCCAGCAGCCTCGGACAGGGTTCCTACAATGAGCAGTTCTTC
TRBV5-1	11	-	TRBJ2-1	-	CASSQGREQFF	TGCGCCAGCAGCCAGGGACGGGAGCAGTTCTTC
TRBV23-1	19	-	TRBJ1-6	-	CASSQPGTAPSSYNSPLHF	TGCGCCAGCAGTCAACCCGGGACGGCTCCTAGCTCCTATAATTCACCCCTCCACTTT
TRBV7-9	12	-	TRBJ1-2	-	CASSTDRYGYTF	TGTGCCAGCAGCACGGACCGGTATGGCTACACCTTC
TRBV7-2	15	-	TRBJ2-1	-	CASSFGNHPSNEQFF	TGTGCCAGCAGCTTCGGGAACCACCCGTCCAATGAGCAGTTCTTC
TRBV29-1	13	once	TRBJ2-3	-	CSVEGWGTDTQYF	TGCAGCGTTGAAGGCTGGGGCACAGATACGCAGTATTTT
TRBV5-6	14	-	TRBJ1-1	-	CASSLSIGTQKAFF	TGTGCCAGCAGCTTGAGTATCGGAACCCAAAAAGCTTTCTTT
TRBV18	14	-	TRBJ1-5	-	CASSASLSNQPQHF	TGTGCCAGCTCTGCTTCCCTGAGCAATCAGCCCCAGCATTTT
TRBV27	16	-	TRBJ2-3	-	CASRSRTSRGTDTQYF	TGTGCCAGCAGGTCAAGGACCTCCAGGGGCACAGATACGCAGTATTTT
TRBV6-5	14	-	TRBJ2-7	TRBD1	CASRTGGEGYEQYF	TGTGCCAGCAGGACAGGGGGCGAAGGCTACGAGCAGTACTTC
TRBV19	16	-	TRBJ2-1	-	CASSPQTGGYYNEQFF	TGTGCCAGTAGCCCTCAGACGGGGGGCTACTACAATGAGCAGTTCTTC
TRBV5-1	14	-	TRBJ2-3	TRBD1	CASSLNQQGDTQYF	TGCGCCAGCAGCTTAAATCAACAGGGGGATACGCAGTATTTT
TRBV5-8	17	-	TRBJ1-4	-	CASSLAGGIATNEKLFF	TGTGCCAGCAGCTTGGCCGGAGGGATAGCAACTAATGAAAAACTGTTTTTT
TRBV27	12	few	TRBJ1-2	TRBD1	CASATGLGGYTF	TGTGCCAGCGCGACAGGGTTAGGTGGCTACACCTTC
TRBV2	15	-	TRBJ1-5	TRBD1	CASTWDRGSNQPQHF	TGTGCCAGCACCTGGGACAGGGGCAGCAATCAGCCCCAGCATTTT
TRBV11-2	15	-	TRBJ2-7	TRBD2	CASSREAGKGYEQYF	TGTGCCAGCAGCCGAGAAGCGGGAAAGGGGTACGAGCAGTACTTC
TRBV12-3/TRBV12-4	13	-	TRBJ1-2	-	CASSFRTEAGYTF	TGTGCCAGCAGTTTCAGGACTGAGGCGGGCTACACCTTC
TRBV10-2	15	-	TRBJ2-7	TRBD1	CASSIMGQSSYEQYF	TGCGCCAGCAGTATAATGGGACAGAGCTCCTACGAGCAGTACTTC
TRBV6-5	14	-	TRBJ1-5	-	CASSPRTSHEPQHF	TGTGCCAGCAGCCCCAGGACCTCCCACGAGCCCCAGCATTTT
TRBV6-6	13	-	TRBJ2-5	TRBD2	CASSYPGGETQYF	TGTGCCAGCAGTTACCCGGGAGGGGAGACCCAGTACTTC
TRBV7-4	16	-	TRBJ2-7	-	CASSLVVWDFTYEQYF	TGTGCCAGCAGCTTAGTGGTGTGGGACTTTACCTACGAGCAGTACTTC
TRBV21-1	18	-	TRBJ2-2	-	CASSIRLAGVTGYRELFF	TGTGCCAGCAGCATTCGACTAGCGGGAGTTACAGGGTACAGGGAGCTGTTTTTT
TRBV28	14	-	TRBJ1-2	TRBD1	CASSPTGVYYGYTF	TGTGCCAGCAGTCCGACAGGGGTTTACTATGGCTACACCTTC
TRBV27	14	-	TRBJ1-6	-	CASSLGEGSLPLHF	TGTGCCAGCAGTTTGGGGGAGGGCAGTTTACCCCTCCACTTT
TRBV5-1	15	-	TRBJ2-7	TRBD2	CASSLATSGRAEQYF	TGCGCCAGCAGCTTGGCCACTAGCGGGAGGGCTGAGCAGTACTTC
TRBV7-2	19	-	TRBJ2-7	TRBD2	CASSLGLAGMAGWSHEQYF	TGTGCCAGCAGCTTAGGACTAGCGGGAATGGCGGGCTGGTCTCACGAGCAGTACTTC
TRBV6-1	16	-	TRBJ2-7	-	CASSEPGGAGVYEQYF	TGTGCCAGCAGTGAACCGGGCGGGGCAGGAGTATACGAGCAGTACTTC
TRBV5-6	16	-	TRBJ2-5	-	CASSLYRGVGSETQYF	TGTGCCAGCAGCTTGTATAGGGGAGTCGGGAGCGAGACCCAGTACTTC
TRBV5-8	14	-	TRBJ2-7	-	CASSPRGKAVEQYF	TGTGCCAGCAGCCCCCGGGGAAAAGCGGTCGAGCAGTACTTC
TRBV7-9	13	-	TRBJ2-5	TRBD1	CASSFDRGETQYF	TGTGCCAGCAGCTTTGACAGGGGTGAGACCCAGTACTTC
TRBV27	15	once	TRBJ1-3	-	CASRTTGSSGNTIYF	TGTGCCAGCAGAACAACAGGGAGCTCTGGAAACACCATATATTTT
TRBV7-8	13	-	TRBJ2-1	-	CASSLIIINEQFF	TGTGCCAGCAGCTTAATCATCATCAATGAGCAGTTCTTC
TRBV11-2	17	-	TRBJ1-4	-	CASSLGPQGAANEKLFF	TGTGCCAGCAGCTTAGGGCCACAGGGTGCGGCTAATGAAAAACTGTTTTTT
TRBV7-8	17	many	TRBJ1-1	-	CASSLGGLPQGRAEAFF	TGTGCCAGCAGCTTAGGGGGCCTCCCCCAGGGGAGGGCTGAAGCTTTCTTT
TRBV11-2	16	-	TRBJ2-3	TRBD2	CASSSVGGRGSDTQYF	TGTGCCAGCAGCTCAGTCGGCGGGAGAGGCTCAGATACGCAGTATTTT
TRBV30	12	-	TRBJ2-1	-	CAEPGYKNEQFF	TGTGCCGAGCCAGGGTATAAGAATGAGCAGTTCTTC
TRBV7-9	15	once	TRBJ2-1	TRBD2	CASRDTSGARNEQFF	TGTGCCAGCAGGGATACTAGCGGGGCCCGCAATGAGCAGTTCTTC
TRBV7-9	17	-	TRBJ2-1	TRBD1	CASTDYFRDRGDNEQFF	TGTGCCAGCACCGATTATTTCAGGGACAGGGGAGACAATGAGCAGTTCTTC
TRBV5-1	14	-	TRBJ2-7	-	CTSSSRQGGYEQYF	TGCACCAGCAGCTCCAGGCAGGGAGGCTACGAGCAGTACTTC
TRBV6-5	14	-	TRBJ2-1	TRBD2	CASSYGLAGDEQFF	TGTGCCAGCAGTTACGGACTAGCGGGAGATGAGCAGTTCTTC